A single sample gave rise to the 19 T cell receptor beta chains below, sequenced in a study of beta chain features in type 1 diabetes. Expressed TCRB transcripts got sequenced, as all isolated RNA was reverse transcribed. Produced via immunoSEQ multiplex PCR; TCRdb's table is partial and in-frame only. The table has some 400,000 clones, about 14% seen once. The sample comprised naive CD4+ T cells from blood. The receptors stem from a woman between 18 and 29 years old in good health.

The chain combines TRBV5-5 with TRBJ2-5; D is perhaps TRBD2 (5 bases). The CDR3 is 13 residues long. Germline CDR1 reads SGHKS; CDR2 reads YYEKEE (reference sequence). V lost 4 bases, J lost 4 bases, and 11 bases lay in between. The CDR3 here is CASSHRRGETQYF. As DNA, the CDR3 is TGTGCCAGCAGCCATCGACGGGGAGAGACCCAGTACTTC.

This chain uses TRBV30 with TRBJ2-3; D is uncertain. The CDR3 length is 13 residues. Germline V gene data show CDR1 as GTSNPN and CDR2 as SVGIG (reference sequence). The V gene lost 2 bases and the J gene lost 7 bases, with 13 bases spanning the gap. The CDR3 DNA sequence: TGTGCCTGGAGTCTCAGCGTTCGAAATACGCAGTATTTT. Its protein is CAWSLSVRNTQYF.

The chain couples TRBV27 to TRBJ1-1, with D possibly being TRBD1 (6 bases). Germline V lookup: CDR1 MNHEY, CDR2 SMNVEV (reference sequence). The CDR3 is made up of 15 amino acids. Trimming left V 6 bases short and J 0 bases short, with 14 bases between. The CDR3 is CASSLDRPLNTEAFF. In DNA form, the CDR3 reads TGTGCCAGCAGCCTGGACAGACCCTTGAACACTGAAGCTTTCTTT.

This chain links TRBV19 with TRBJ2-1, with TRBD2 matching 8 bases. V lost 5 bases, J lost 6 bases, and 3 bases stayed unmatched. Germline CDR1 and CDR2: LNHDA and SQIVND (reference sequence). The CDR3 consists of 13 residues. The CDR3 here is CASSVGTSNEQFF. CDR3 in DNA: TGTGCCAGTAGTGTCGGGACTAGCAATGAGCAGTTCTTC.

The V and J genes are TRBV28 and TRBJ2-3; TRBD2 matches at 13 bases. Trimming removed 10 bases from V and 6 bases from J; junction bases left unmatched: 7. CDR3 size: 14 residues. Looked up from germline, CDR1 is MDHEN and CDR2 is SYDVKM. CDR3 protein: CATSLAGGPDTQYF. The CDR3 DNA reads TGTGCCACCTCACTAGCGGGAGGGCCGGATACGCAGTATTTT.

The chain recombines TRBV7-3 with TRBJ1-2; perhaps TRBD1 as D (6 bases). V was cut by 0 bases and J by 4 bases, with 9 bases left in between. From germline, CDR1 is SGHTA and CDR2 FQGTGA. The CDR3 runs to 14 residues. In nucleotides, the CDR3 is TGTGCCAGCAGCTTAACCAGACAGGCCTATGGCTACACCTTC. Protein sequence: CASSLTRQAYGYTF.

V is TRBV2 and J is TRBJ2-7; 14 nucleotides agree with TRBD2. Germline trimming cut 5 bases from V and 6 bases from J; bases unmatched to any gene: 6. This CDR3 spans 15 amino acids. Germline CDR1 reads SNHLY; CDR2 reads FYNNEI. The CDR3 spells CASSPGLAGVPEQYF. The CDR3 nucleotides are TGTGCCAGCAGTCCGGGACTAGCGGGAGTGCCCGAGCAGTACTTC.

The chain has TRBV21-1 and TRBJ2-7; TRBD1 was called by the table and not checked on the DNA. TRBV21-1 is a known pseudogene. The CDR3 contains 15 residues. CDR3 sequence: CASIETAPVTYEQYF. The DNA for the CDR3 is TGTGCCAGCATCGAGACAGCCCCCGTCACCTACGAGCAGTACTTC.

The V call is TRBV6-5, the J call TRBJ2-7; TRBD1 matches at 11 bases. Germline V gene sequence: CDR1 MNHEY, CDR2 SVGAGI. With 2 bases clipped from V and 5 bases from J, the junction kept 2 bases outside the gene matches. CDR3 length: 14 amino acids. CDR3 region: CASSYRTGGHEQYF. CDR3 DNA sequence: TGTGCCAGCAGTTACAGGACAGGGGGCCACGAGCAGTACTTC.

The sample holds a few counts of this clone. The genes are TRBV28 and TRBJ2-7; the match to TRBD2 covers 8 bases. The CDR3 covers 14 residues. J lost 6 bases, V lost 6 bases, and 10 bases had no gene match. Germline assignment: CDR1 MDHEN and CDR2 SYDVKM. The CDR3, as DNA: TGTGCCAGCAGCCCCGGGACTAGGAGAAGCGAGCAGTACTTC. Translating it yields CASSPGTRRSEQYF.

In this sample, this clone turned up a few times. The chain recombines TRBV7-2 with TRBJ2-5, with D uncertain. Looked up from germline, CDR1 is SGHTA and CDR2 is FQGNSA. CDR3 size: 13 residues. V gave up 5 bases and J gave up 5 bases, with 12 bases separating them. The CDR3 nucleotides read TGTGCCAGCAGCGCCGGAGTAGGCGAGACCCAGTACTTC. Protein: CASSAGVGETQYF.

This clone was picked up a small number of times. The V and J genes are TRBV28 and TRBJ1-5; 9 bases fit TRBD1. The V segment lost 2 bases and the J segment 6 bases; nucleotides outside the gene matches: 5. The CDR3 is made up of 15 amino acids. The germline gives CDR1 MDHEN, CDR2 SYDVKM. The CDR3 region has the DNA TGTGCCAGCAGTTTACCGGGACAGGGCCTTCAGCCCCAGCATTTT. This gives the protein CASSLPGQGLQPQHF.

This clone occurred a few times. The CDR3 region has the DNA TGTGCCTGGATTAAGGGGGTGACAGGCACTGAAGCTTTCTTT. It codes for CAWIKGVTGTEAFF. The genes are TRBV30 and TRBJ1-1; D might be TRBD1 (6 bases). Per the germline V gene, CDR1 is GTSNPN and CDR2 is SVGIG (reference sequence). Trimming shortened V by 4 bases and J by 4 bases, and 16 bases separated the two germline ends. The CDR3 is made up of 14 amino acids. Full variable domain (outside the CDR3, taken from reference TRBV30 and TRBJ1-1): SQTIHQWPATLVQPVGSPLSLECTVEGTSNPNLYWYRQAAGRGLQLLFYSVGIGQISSEVPQNLSASRPQDRQFILSSKKLLLSDSGFYLCAWIKGVTGTEAFFGQGTRLTVV.

The chain employs TRBV5-6 and TRBJ2-5; 9 nucleotides align to TRBD2. CDR1 and CDR2 from the germline V gene are SGHDT and YYEEEE. The CDR3 covers 15 residues. V shed 1 base, J shed 5 bases, and the junction held 6 bases outside the gene matches. CDR3 sequence reads: CASSLSLAGWETQYF. Written as DNA, the CDR3 is TGTGCCAGCAGCTTGTCTCTAGCGGGATGGGAGACCCAGTACTTC.

This clone turned up a few times. The rearrangement links TRBV30 to TRBJ2-7; 10 bases match TRBD1. V dropped 4 bases and J dropped 3; count of bases not matched to a gene: 3. Germline V gene lookup returns CDR1 GTSNPN and CDR2 SVGIG (reference sequence). CDR3 length: 13 residues. The CDR3 sequence is CAWTGTGVYEQYF. The CDR3 DNA is TGTGCCTGGACCGGGACAGGGGTCTACGAGCAGTACTTC. The full variable domain, in which reference TRBV30 and TRBJ2-7 provide the parts outside the CDR3, is SQTIHQWPATLVQPVGSPLSLECTVEGTSNPNLYWYRQAAGRGLQLLFYSVGIGQISSEVPQNLSASRPQDRQFILSSKKLLLSDSGFYLCAWTGTGVYEQYFGPGTRLTVT.

The CDR3 DNA sequence: TGTGCCATCAGAAACGGGACAGGGTACGAGCAGTACTTC. This encodes CAIRNGTGYEQYF. This chain uses TRBV10-3 with TRBJ2-7, with 9 nucleotides matching TRBD1. The CDR3 totals 13 residues. The V segment lost 6 bases and the J segment 4 bases; nucleotides outside the gene matches: 4. CDR1 is ENHRY, CDR2 SYGVKD, per germline.

This clone was detected a few times. The chain carries TRBV4-1 and TRBJ2-1, with 10 bases that match TRBD2. J was trimmed by 6 bases and V by 0 bases; bases with no gene match: 14. The germline CDR1 and CDR2 sequences are MGHRA and YSYEKL. This CDR3 is 19 amino acids long. The CDR3 region is CASSQDEREGILRGNEQFF. CDR3 nucleotides: TGCGCCAGCAGCCAAGATGAGCGGGAGGGAATTTTGCGGGGCAATGAGCAGTTCTTC.

V gene TRBV7-2 combines with J gene TRBJ2-3; no definite D call. CDR1 is SGHTA, CDR2 FQGNSA, per germline. Between the trimmed V and J ends, which lost 5 bases and 2 bases, there was a span of 14 bases. This CDR3 is 15 amino acids long. The CDR3 bases are TGTGCCAGCAGCCCCAATGGCGGCATCACAGATACGCAGTATTTT. Translating it yields CASSPNGGITDTQYF.

This clone was detected a few times. The genes are TRBV25-1 and TRBJ2-2; D may be TRBD1 (6 bases). Trimming cost V 6 bases and J 6 bases, with 11 bases left between them. This CDR3 spans 13 amino acids. Germline CDR1 is MGHDK and CDR2 is SYGVNS. CDR3 residues: CASRPTGSGELFF. In nucleotides, the CDR3 is TGTGCCAGCAGACCAACAGGGTCCGGGGAGCTGTTTTTT.